This T cell receptor beta chain appears in the sequencing data of a study of vaccination and CD4 T cells after COVID-19. Study summary: The stimulating agents, overlapping spike peptides, came from SARS-CoV-2, HCoV-NL63, HCoV-OC43 and HCoV-229E.

V was shortened by 8 bases and J by 4 bases, with 12 bases between the two germline ends. Per the germline V gene, CDR1 is SNHLY and CDR2 is FYNNEI. The CDR3 has 12 residues. The treatment here: approximately 11-day PBMC culture with coronavirus spike peptide pools or control peptides (ViraFEST assay). Researchers collected the unexposed donor's CD4+ T cells before the COVID-19 pandemic (2011-2018). Using peptide pools, antigen-specific T cells were expanded in ViraFEST before TCRs were sequenced. Half-medium changes with fresh IL-2 medium occurred on days 3 and 7. A negative selection step was used to isolate CD4+ T cells once culture had run for around 10 days. Cultured CD4+ T cell DNA underwent sequencing with the Oncomine TCR Beta short-read assay. Each CDR3 protein gets one entry after TCRdb re-called the PCR reads with MiXCR. This table holds about 4,600 distinct CDR3 sequences, more than 55% found once.

This clonotype came up once. Its specificity is unknown. The sequenced sample consisted of CD4+ T cells from blood, cultured in vitro. The receptor was isolated from a human donor in good health. This chain uses TRBV2 with TRBJ2-7, with D possibly matching TRBD2 (5 bases). The CDR3 is CASGRLPYEQYF. CDR3 nucleotides: TGTGCCAGCGGGAGACTACCATACGAGCAGTACTTC. Combining the CDR3 with reference TRBV2 and TRBJ2-7 gives the whole variable domain EPEVTQTPSHQVTQMGQEVILRCVPISNHLYFYWYRQILGQKVEFLVSFYNNEISEKSEIFDDQFSVERPDGSNFTLKIRSTKLEDSAMYFCASGRLPYEQYFGPGTRLTVT.